The count of the clone carrying this T cell receptor (beta chain) is one. Its antigen remains unknown. Per germline, CDR1 DFQATT and CDR2 SNEGSKA (reference sequence). The ends were cut back, 0 bases at V and 5 bases at J, with 9 bases in the middle. This CDR3 is 13 amino acids long. Using RNA transcripts as the source, TCR beta CDR3 regions were amplified. HTBI primers were used for first-round RT-PCR of the TCR CDR3. TCRdb re-analysed the multiplex PCR reads in MiXCR, keeping a single row per CDR3 protein. This sample carries roughly 700,000 distinct CDR3 sequences, roughly a third of them seen once, and the ten largest clones take around 29%. This record comes from a study of T cells in Graves' hyperthyroidism and ophthalmopathy. Whole-study findings and limits: Progression to ophthalmopathy was predicted a median of 6.5 months early.

Sequencing was carried out using blood. The chain joins TRBV20-1 to TRBJ2-3, with D unresolved. The source is a woman in her thirties or forties with Graves' hyperthyroidism. In DNA form, the CDR3 reads TGCAGTGCTAGAGATTGGCGGAAAGATACGCAGTATTTT. Its protein is CSARDWRKDTQYF.